The next 24 T cell receptor beta chains were all read from a single sample in a study of blood T cell repertoires in COVID-19. Data came from immunoSEQ multiplex PCR; TCRdb stores just in-frame clones and leaves some out. The profile shows 200,000 to 250,000 clones, approximately 90% of them singletons. Sequencing was carried out using PBMCs or T cells enriched from blood (not recorded which). The receptors come from a man aged 50 to 59 who had been exposed to COVID-19.

This clone was recorded only once. The chain has TRBV11-2 and TRBJ2-7, with TRBD1 identical over 9 bases. The junction had 8 bases not matched to a gene; V was cut back by 4 bases and J by 7 bases. In germline, CDR1 is SGHAT, CDR2 FQNNGV. The CDR3 length is 14 residues. In DNA, the CDR3 is TGTGCCAGCAGCTCAGTAACAGGGGGCGATGAGCAGTACTTC. Its translation: CASSSVTGGDEQYF.

The chain employs TRBV10-1 and TRBJ1-1; D is ambiguous. Looked up from germline, CDR1 is WNHNN and CDR2 is SYGVQD (reference sequence). The CDR3 spans 14 residues. V was clipped by 2 bases and J by 2 bases, with 9 bases between them. The CDR3 loop reads CASSEGRINTEAFF. For the CDR3, the DNA is TGCGCCAGCAGTGAGGGCAGGATTAACACTGAAGCTTTCTTT.

The chain recombines TRBV7-9 with TRBJ2-1, with 9 bases aligning to TRBD2. This CDR3 has 15 amino acids. V lost 5 bases, J lost 2 bases, and 4 bases stayed unmatched. From germline, CDR1 is SEHNR and CDR2 FQNEAQ (reference sequence). CDR3 protein: CASSLSGSTYNEQFF. The CDR3 nucleotides are TGTGCCAGCAGCCTTAGCGGGAGTACCTACAATGAGCAGTTCTTC.

The chain carries TRBV27 and TRBJ1-6; the match to TRBD1 covers 12 bases. V was pared by 7 bases and J by 1 base, with 23 bases of the junction left unmatched. Germline loops: CDR1 MNHEY, CDR2 SMNVEV (reference sequence). CDR3 length: 23 amino acids. CDR3 sequence (DNA): TGTGCCAGCACCTTCTTTTCCGGGACAGGGGGCAGAGGGATGAATTCCTATAATTCACCCCTCCACTTT. Protein: CASTFFSGTGGRGMNSYNSPLHF.

The chain is built from TRBV28 and TRBJ1-5, with D possibly matching TRBD1 (6 bases). CDR3 length: 13 amino acids. Germline V lookup: CDR1 MDHEN, CDR2 SYDVKM. The V and J ends lost 4 bases and 6 bases respectively, with 10 bases between them. CDR3: CASSSGVGQPQHF. CDR3 coding DNA: TGTGCCAGCAGTTCAGGGGTGGGTCAGCCCCAGCATTTT.

This sequence joins TRBV9 and TRBJ1-5; 11 bases line up with TRBD1. With 4 bases clipped from V and 3 bases from J, the junction kept 6 bases outside the gene matches. CDR3 length: 16 amino acids. CDR1 and CDR2 from the germline V gene are SGDLS and YYNGEE. As DNA, the CDR3 is TGTGCCAGCAGCCCAGGACAGGGGGCCCTCAATCAGCCCCAGCATTTT. Translating it yields CASSPGQGALNQPQHF.

This chain links TRBV30 with TRBJ1-1; D not certain. Per germline, CDR1 GTSNPN and CDR2 SVGIG (reference sequence). This CDR3 region has 12 residues. Trimming pared 3 bases from V and 5 bases from J, leaving 10 bases between. In nucleotides, the CDR3 is TGTGCCTGGAGGAGGGTATCGACTGAAGCTTTCTTT. Protein sequence: CAWRRVSTEAFF. The whole variable domain, remainder taken from reference TRBV30 and TRBJ1-1, is SQTIHQWPATLVQPVGSPLSLECTVEGTSNPNLYWYRQAAGRGLQLLFYSVGIGQISSEVPQNLSASRPQDRQFILSSKKLLLSDSGFYLCAWRRVSTEAFFGQGTRLTVV.

A single count supports this clone. The chain has TRBV11-2 and TRBJ2-2; 8 bases line up with TRBD2. The CDR3 consists of 16 residues. Looked up from germline, CDR1 is SGHAT and CDR2 is FQNNGV. V lost 6 bases, J lost 4 bases, and 10 bases stayed unmatched. This CDR3 reads CASRKTSGRSTGELFF. As DNA, the CDR3 is TGTGCCAGCAGAAAAACTAGCGGTCGGAGCACCGGGGAGCTGTTTTTT.

V is TRBV5-5 and J is TRBJ1-1; maybe TRBD1 (5 bases). This CDR3 is built from 13 residues. Germline CDR1 SGHKS, CDR2 YYEKEE (reference sequence). With 3 bases removed from V and 7 bases from J, the gap between germline ends came to 13 bases. The CDR3 bases are TGTGCCAGCAGCTCAAGGTGGGGCGGTGAAGCTTTCTTT. Residues: CASSSRWGGEAFF.

V usage is TRBV21-1 and J usage is TRBJ2-7; the table's D call TRBD2 went unverified against the DNA. TRBV21-1 is assigned pseudogene status. The length of the CDR3 is 13 residues. The CDR3: CGCGSYSSYEQYV. The CDR3 DNA follows: TGTGGATGCGGGAGCTACTCCTCCTACGAGCAGTACGTC.

This clone showed up just a few times. This chain connects TRBV5-6 to TRBJ1-6; D may be TRBD1 (5 bases). V lost 1 base and J 8 bases, leaving 16 bases between the germline ends. Germline V gene sequence: CDR1 SGHDT, CDR2 YYEEEE. The CDR3 runs 16 residues. As DNA, the CDR3 is TGTGCCAGCAGCTTGTCAGGGATCTCGGCGGATTCACCCCTCCACTTT. Protein product: CASSLSGISADSPLHF.

The chain joins TRBV30 to TRBJ2-7; 10 bases are a match to TRBD1. The CDR3 is 13 amino acids. Looked up from germline, CDR1 is GTSNPN and CDR2 is SVGIG (reference sequence). V lost 2 bases, J lost 6 bases, and 4 bases stayed unmatched. CDR3 coding DNA: TGTGCCTGGAGTCCGACAGGGGGCAGCGAGCAGTACGTC. Its protein is CAWSPTGGSEQYV.

The chain combines TRBV28 with TRBJ2-7; D is unclear. V gave up 3 bases and J gave up 7 bases, with 7 bases separating them. The CDR3 is 11 amino acids. Germline CDR1 and CDR2: MDHEN and SYDVKM. CDR3 residues: CASSFSVEQYF. The CDR3 DNA is TGTGCCAGCAGTTTTTCGGTGGAGCAGTACTTC.

The rearrangement links TRBV7-6 to TRBJ2-1, with TRBD1 as a possible D gene (5 bases). This CDR3 spans 15 amino acids. Trimming took off 5 bases at V and 0 bases at J, with 11 bases between the two ends. CDR1 and CDR2 (germline): SGHVS, FNYEAQ. The CDR3 is CASSPDISSYNEQFF. CDR3 in DNA: TGTGCCAGCAGCCCGGACATCAGCTCCTACAATGAGCAGTTCTTC.

The rearrangement joins TRBV7-9 to TRBJ2-1; D perhaps matches TRBD2 (6 bases). The CDR3 loop spans 19 amino acids. Germline V gives CDR1 SEHNR, CDR2 FQNEAQ (reference sequence). V shed 0 bases and J shed 4 bases, with 22 bases lying between them. CDR3 loop: CASSLAFPVRGKGYNEQFF. In DNA, the CDR3 is TGTGCCAGCAGCTTAGCGTTTCCGGTGCGCGGGAAAGGGTACAATGAGCAGTTCTTC.

The genes are TRBV7-8 and TRBJ1-1; D is ambiguous. CDR1 is SGHVS and CDR2 is FQNEAQ in the germline V gene. The CDR3 totals 16 residues. The V end was cut by 2 bases, the J end by 0 bases, with 13 bases between. The CDR3 region is CASSLKVGGLNTEAFF. In DNA form, the CDR3 reads TGTGCCAGCAGCTTAAAAGTCGGCGGGCTGAACACTGAAGCTTTCTTT. The variable domain in full, with the rest retrieved from reference TRBV7-8 and TRBJ1-1, is GAGVSQSPRYKVAKRGQDVALRCDPISGHVSLFWYQQALGQGPEFLTYFQNEAQLDKSGLPSDRFFAERPEGSVSTLKIQRTQQEDSAVYLCASSLKVGGLNTEAFFGQGTRLTVV.

The chain carries TRBV19 and TRBJ1-2, with unresolved D. The CDR3 is made up of 14 amino acids. Deletions cut 6 bases from V and 2 bases from J, with 13 bases between. CDR1 and CDR2 (germline): LNHDA, SQIVND (reference sequence). DNA for the CDR3: TGTGCCAGTAGAAGGATTGGGAGGAACTATGGCTACACCTTC. Translated: CASRRIGRNYGYTF.

This CDR3 is CASSSARDRAGNQPQHF. Written as DNA, the CDR3 is TGTGCCAGCAGCTCAGCCCGGGACAGGGCGGGCAATCAGCCCCAGCATTTT. The chain is built from TRBV11-3 and TRBJ1-5; 9 bases line up with TRBD1. After removal of 4 bases from V and 2 bases from J, the junction contained 9 bases not matched to a gene. From germline, CDR1 is SGHNT and CDR2 YENEEA. The CDR3 length is 17 residues.

V gene TRBV28 combines with J gene TRBJ1-4; tentatively, D is TRBD1 (6 bases). CDR1 is MDHEN and CDR2 is SYDVKM in the germline V gene. V was trimmed by 7 bases and J by 0 bases, leaving 9 bases between them. CDR3 length: 14 residues. The CDR3 is CASTRTATNEKLFF. Written as DNA, the CDR3 is TGTGCCAGCACCAGGACAGCAACTAATGAAAAACTGTTTTTT. Using reference TRBV28 and TRBJ1-4 for the parts outside the CDR3, the full variable domain is DVKVTQSSRYLVKRTGEKVFLECVQDMDHENMFWYRQDPGLGLRLIYFSYDVKMKEKGDIPEGYSVSREKKERFSLILESASTNQTSMYLCASTRTATNEKLFFGSGTQLSVL.

The chain has TRBV12-3 or TRBV12-4 and TRBJ1-1; D not resolved. Trimming removed 6 bases at V and 1 base at J, with 9 bases between. This CDR3 comprises 13 residues. The CDR3 sequence is CASSRNRNTEAFF. The CDR3 DNA reads TGTGCCAGCAGCCGAAACAGGAACACTGAAGCTTTCTTT.

The chain employs TRBV29-1 and TRBJ1-5, with TRBD1 matching over 10 bases. Germline V lookup: CDR1 SQVTM, CDR2 ANQGSEA. V was pared by 6 bases and J by 8 bases, with 13 bases of the junction left unmatched. This CDR3 contains 15 residues. The CDR3: CSVDDRGRPGEPQHF. The CDR3 nucleotides are TGCAGCGTGGATGACAGGGGGCGTCCCGGAGAGCCCCAGCATTTT.

This clone appeared a few times. V and J are TRBV5-4 and TRBJ2-7, with D possibly matching TRBD2 (7 bases). This CDR3 has 14 residues. The V end was cut by 2 bases, the J end by 6 bases, with 15 bases between. Germline loops: CDR1 SGHNT, CDR2 YYREEE (reference sequence). The CDR3 nucleotides are TGTGCCAGCAGCTTAGGGGGGGAGGTCTCCGAGCAGTACTTC. Encoded protein: CASSLGGEVSEQYF.

Here the CDR3 reads CASTPLDSGANVLTF. The CDR3 DNA sequence: TGTGCCAGCACTCCCTTAGACTCTGGGGCCAACGTCCTGACTTTC. The chain links TRBV27 to TRBJ2-6; D not certain. Germline V gene lookup returns CDR1 MNHEY and CDR2 SMNVEV (reference sequence). V was trimmed by 7 bases and J by 0 bases, leaving 10 bases between them. This CDR3 region has 15 residues.

The chain employs TRBV29-1 and TRBJ2-3, with D possibly TRBD2 on 6 matching bases. The germline V gene encodes CDR1 SQVTM and CDR2 ANQGSEA. The length of the CDR3 is 12 residues. V was clipped by 6 bases and J by 4 bases, with 11 bases between them. The DNA for the CDR3 is TGCAGCGTGGAGGGCTCCGCAGATACGCAGTATTTT. This sequence encodes CSVEGSADTQYF.